These T cell receptor beta chains were read from a single sample in a study of blood T cells in healthy people across ages. A single record per CDR3 protein comes from TCRdb applying MiXCR to the 5' RACE reads. This table has about 1.7 million distinct CDR3 sequences, about 28% appearing once. Sequenced input: blood. These receptors all come from a woman under 40 in good health. CDR3s include the opening cysteine and the closing phenylalanine or tryptophan. D genes are given only for firm matches. Size values are once, few and many counts, or a class for expanded clones, and some rows have none.

V,size,J,D,DNA,CDR3
TRBV20-1,-,TRBJ2-3,-,TGCAGTGCCGGACCAGATTCTAGCGAGTGCTATACGCAGTATTTT,CSAGPDSSECYTQYF
TRBV5-6,few,TRBJ1-6,-,TGTGCCAGCAGCCCTGCACCAGGGAGGTCACCCCTCCACTTT,CASSPAPGRSPLHF
TRBV30,-,TRBJ1-4,-,TGTGCCTGGAGCGGCCCCCCGACAGCAACTAATGAAAAACTGTTTTTT,CAWSGPPTATNEKLFF
TRBV12-3/TRBV12-4,-,TRBJ2-3,TRBD2,TGTGCCAGCAGTTTCCAGGGACTAGCGGCAGATGCGCAGTATTTT,CASSFQGLAADAQYF
TRBV5-1,many,TRBJ2-7,-,TGCGCCAGCAGCTTGGCCAAAGGGGGGCCGGGCGAGCAGTACTTC,CASSLAKGGPGEQYF
TRBV27,-,TRBJ1-5,-,TGTGCCGGCAGTTACAGGGTCAATCAGCCCCAGCATTTT,CAGSYRVNQPQHF
TRBV29-1,-,TRBJ1-1,TRBD1,TGCAGCGCGAGGACAGGACTTCTGAACACTGAAGCTTTCTTT,CSARTGLLNTEAFF
TRBV7-6,-,TRBJ2-3,-,TGTGCCAGCAGCTTATTGTCAGGGGGGCAGGTCACAGATACGCAGTATTTT,CASSLLSGGQVTDTQYF
TRBV5-1,-,TRBJ2-2,-,TGCGCCAGCAGCTACGAGACAGGAGTTTCCGGGGAGCTGTTTTTT,CASSYETGVSGELFF
TRBV28,many,TRBJ2-7,-,TGTGCCAGCAGTTCTAGGGGACTTTACTACGAGCAGTACTTC,CASSSRGLYYEQYF
TRBV7-9,few,TRBJ2-1,TRBD2,TGTGCCAGCAGCTTGCCGGGACTAGCGTACAATGAGCAGTTCTTC,CASSLPGLAYNEQFF
TRBV4-1,few,TRBJ2-3,-,TGCGCCAGCAGCCAAGACGTCCTTCGGGATACGCAGTATTTT,CASSQDVLRDTQYF
TRBV5-5,few,TRBJ1-5,TRBD1,TGTGCCAGCAGCTTGGTCGGGACAGGGGGCAATCAGCCCCAGCATTTT,CASSLVGTGGNQPQHF
TRBV4-2,-,TRBJ2-7,-,TGTGCCAGCAGCCAAGGGGTCAACAGGGTTCTAGACGAGCAGTACTTC,CASSQGVNRVLDEQYF
TRBV12-3/TRBV12-4,few,TRBJ2-1,-,TGTGCCAGCAGAGATCTTGCAAATGAGCAGTTCTTC,CASRDLANEQFF
TRBV7-9,many,TRBJ2-7,-,TGTGCCAGCAGCCGGGACGGGAATCAGTGGGAGCAGTACTTC,CASSRDGNQWEQYF
TRBV20-1,-,TRBJ2-7,TRBD2,TGCAGTGCTAGGCGGCTAGCGGGGGAATACGAGCAGTACTTC,CSARRLAGEYEQYF
TRBV7-9,-,TRBJ1-2,-,TGTGCCGGCAGCTCGGACGCGACTGGGGCGGCCTATGGCTACACCTTC,CAGSSDATGAAYGYTF
TRBV5-1,-,TRBJ2-7,TRBD2,TGCACCAGCAGCTCGGATCCTAGCGGAGACGAGCAGTACTTC,CTSSSDPSGDEQYF
TRBV28,-,TRBJ2-3,TRBD2,TGTGCCAGCAGTTCGTACCGGACTAGCGGGGGGGCCCCGTATTTT,CASSSYRTSGGAPYF
TRBV29-1,few,TRBJ2-1,TRBD2,TGCAGCGTTGAACCCCTAGCGGACAATGAGCAGTTCTTC,CSVEPLADNEQFF
TRBV29-1,many,TRBJ2-7,-,TGCAGCGTTGAAGAGGCGGGTTACGAGCAGTACTTC,CSVEEAGYEQYF